This TCR beta chain was observed in a study of blood T cell repertoires in COVID-19. Across the whole study: Both acute and convalescent COVID-19 samples were obtained from the United States, Italy and Spain. Nucleic acid was either cDNA or gDNA, and it came from T cells, B-cell-depleted T cells, or PBMCs.

This clone was seen more than once but under ten times. Deletions cut 1 base from V and 2 bases from J, with 15 bases between. This CDR3 spans 16 amino acids. Germline V lookup: CDR1 SGHRS, CDR2 YFSETQ. As handled by the study authors: Using reference gene primer amplification, nucleated cell counts were estimated. Using immunoSEQ multiplex PCR, the repertoire was profiled, and TCRdb retains in-frame clones only, with some absent. V, J and clone size are those of that table, while D and trimming were read from the DNA. The sample lists 95,000 to 150,000 clones; roughly four fifths were seen once. The sample consisted of peripheral blood. The clonotype comes from a woman in her sixties or seventies with acute or convalescent COVID-19. The chain employs TRBV5-1 and TRBJ1-1, with a tentative D call TRBD1 (6 bases). CDR3 protein: CASSLSRGRGNTEAFF. CDR3 DNA: TGCGCCAGCAGCTTGTCTAGGGGGAGGGGAAACACTGAAGCTTTCTTT.